Reported below is one T cell receptor beta chain. Its target is unknown. The germline V gene has CDR1 KGHDR and CDR2 SFDVKD. This CDR3 contains 18 residues. V shed 4 bases and J 5 bases; nucleotides not matched to a gene: 13. These data originate in a study of T cells after yellow fever vaccination. For the study at large: Preparation of the low-cell-number fractions used SMART-Seq v4 Ultra Low Input. Findings and limits, study-wide: At under 98% for CD4 and 88% for CD8, most primary-vaccination clones showed up again after the booster.

Each CDR3 protein is one row after TCRdb ran MiXCR on the 5' RACE reads. The sample has hundreds of thousands of distinct CDR3 sequences, around a sixth seen once; the top ten hold 17%. This sequence originates from a man between 18 and 29 years old who received the YFV17D yellow fever vaccine. The V and J genes are TRBV24-1 and TRBJ2-2, with 9 bases identical to TRBD2. The sample in question was PBMCs, obtained around 5 days after the first yellow fever vaccination. The CDR3: CATSDPGPTSGATGELFF. The CDR3 nucleotides read TGTGCCACCAGTGACCCTGGACCGACTAGCGGTGCTACCGGGGAGCTGTTTTTT.